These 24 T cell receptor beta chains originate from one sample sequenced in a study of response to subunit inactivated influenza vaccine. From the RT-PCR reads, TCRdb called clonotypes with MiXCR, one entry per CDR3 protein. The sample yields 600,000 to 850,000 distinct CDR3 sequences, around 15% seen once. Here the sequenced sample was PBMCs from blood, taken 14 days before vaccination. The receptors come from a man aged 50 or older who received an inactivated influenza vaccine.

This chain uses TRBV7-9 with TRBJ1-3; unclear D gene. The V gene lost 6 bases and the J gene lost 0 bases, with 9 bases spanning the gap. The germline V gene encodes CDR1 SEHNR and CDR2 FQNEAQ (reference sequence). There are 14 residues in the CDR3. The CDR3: CASSLKTSGNTIYF. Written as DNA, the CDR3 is TGTGCCAGCAGTCTCAAAACCTCTGGAAACACCATATATTTT.

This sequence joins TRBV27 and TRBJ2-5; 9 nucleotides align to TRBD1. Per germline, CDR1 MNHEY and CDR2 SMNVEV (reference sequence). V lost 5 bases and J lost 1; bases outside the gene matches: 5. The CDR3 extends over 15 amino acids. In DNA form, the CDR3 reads TGTGCCAGCAGTCCGGGACAGGGCCTCCAAGAGACCCAGTACTTC. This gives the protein CASSPGQGLQETQYF.

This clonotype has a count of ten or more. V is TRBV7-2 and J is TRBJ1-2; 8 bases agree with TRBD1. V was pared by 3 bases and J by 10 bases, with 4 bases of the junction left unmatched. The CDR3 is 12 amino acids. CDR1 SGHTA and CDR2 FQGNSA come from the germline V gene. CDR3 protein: CASSFLRGHYTF. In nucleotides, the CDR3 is TGTGCCAGCAGCTTCCTCAGGGGGCACTACACCTTC.

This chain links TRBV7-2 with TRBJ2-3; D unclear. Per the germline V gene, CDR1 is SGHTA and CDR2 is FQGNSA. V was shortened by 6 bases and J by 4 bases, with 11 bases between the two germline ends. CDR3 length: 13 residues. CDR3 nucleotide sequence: TGTGCCAGCAGTAGAGGCCATGCAGATACGCAGTATTTT. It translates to CASSRGHADTQYF.

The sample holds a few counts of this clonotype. The CDR3 coding sequence is TGCGCCAGCAGCATCGGGGGCCTGGATACGCAGTATTTT. It codes for CASSIGGLDTQYF. This sequence joins TRBV5-1 and TRBJ2-3; perhaps D is TRBD1 or TRBD2 (6 bases each). The germline gives CDR1 SGHRS, CDR2 YFSETQ. The CDR3 length is 13 residues. V gave up 4 bases and J gave up 6 bases, with 12 bases separating them. Looking up the rest from reference TRBV5-1 and TRBJ2-3 gives the full variable domain: KAGVTQTPRYLIKTRGQQVTLSCSPISGHRSVSWYQQTPGQGLQFLFEYFSETQRNKGNFPGRFSGRQFSNSRSEMNVSTLELGDSALYLCASSIGGLDTQYFGPGTRLTVL.

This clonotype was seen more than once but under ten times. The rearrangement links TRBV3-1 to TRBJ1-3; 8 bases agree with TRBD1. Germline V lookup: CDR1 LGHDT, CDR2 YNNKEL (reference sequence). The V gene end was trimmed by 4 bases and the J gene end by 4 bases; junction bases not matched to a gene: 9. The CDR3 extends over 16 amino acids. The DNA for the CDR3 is TGTGCCAGCAGCCTTTCGACCGGGACAGGAGGAAACACCATATATTTT. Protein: CASSLSTGTGGNTIYF.

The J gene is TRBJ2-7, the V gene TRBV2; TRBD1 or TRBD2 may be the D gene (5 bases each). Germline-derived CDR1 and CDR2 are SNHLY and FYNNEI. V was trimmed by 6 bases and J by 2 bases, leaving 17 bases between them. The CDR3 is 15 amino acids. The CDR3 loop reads CASSDQGRRTYEQYF. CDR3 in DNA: TGTGCCAGCAGCGATCAGGGACGGCGAACCTACGAGCAGTACTTC.

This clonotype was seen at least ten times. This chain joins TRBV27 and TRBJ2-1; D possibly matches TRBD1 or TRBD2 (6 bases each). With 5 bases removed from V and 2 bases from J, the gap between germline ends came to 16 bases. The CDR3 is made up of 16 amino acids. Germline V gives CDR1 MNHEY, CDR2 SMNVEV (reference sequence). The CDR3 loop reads CASSGGSRGPYNEQFF. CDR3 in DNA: TGTGCCAGCAGTGGGGGTAGCCGGGGGCCCTACAATGAGCAGTTCTTC.

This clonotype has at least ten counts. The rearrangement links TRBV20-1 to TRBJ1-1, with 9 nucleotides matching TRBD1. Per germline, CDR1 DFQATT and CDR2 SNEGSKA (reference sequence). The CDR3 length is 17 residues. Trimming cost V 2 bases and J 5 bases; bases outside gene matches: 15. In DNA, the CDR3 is TGCAGTGCTAGAACTAATGCCGGGACAGGGCCATATACTGAAGCTTTCTTT. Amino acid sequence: CSARTNAGTGPYTEAFF.

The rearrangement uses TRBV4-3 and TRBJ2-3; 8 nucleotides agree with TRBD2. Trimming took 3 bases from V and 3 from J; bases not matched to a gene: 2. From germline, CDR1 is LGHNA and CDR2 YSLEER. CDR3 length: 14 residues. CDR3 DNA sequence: TGCGCCAGCAGCCACGTAGCGGGAACAGATACGCAGTATTTT. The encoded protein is CASSHVAGTDTQYF.

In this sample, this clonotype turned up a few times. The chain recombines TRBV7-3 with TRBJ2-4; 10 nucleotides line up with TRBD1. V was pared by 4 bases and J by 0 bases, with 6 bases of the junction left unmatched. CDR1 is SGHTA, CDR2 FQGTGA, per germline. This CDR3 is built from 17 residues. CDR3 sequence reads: CASSSWTGGVAKNIQYF. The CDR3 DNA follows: TGTGCCAGCAGCTCCTGGACAGGGGGAGTAGCCAAAAACATTCAGTACTTC.

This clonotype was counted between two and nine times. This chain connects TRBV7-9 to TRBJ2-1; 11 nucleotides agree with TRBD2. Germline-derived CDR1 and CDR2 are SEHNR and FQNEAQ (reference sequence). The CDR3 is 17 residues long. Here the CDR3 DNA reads TGTGCGACCGGGACTAGCGGAAAGATAAGCTCCTACAATGAGCAGTTCTTC. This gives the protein CATGTSGKISSYNEQFF.

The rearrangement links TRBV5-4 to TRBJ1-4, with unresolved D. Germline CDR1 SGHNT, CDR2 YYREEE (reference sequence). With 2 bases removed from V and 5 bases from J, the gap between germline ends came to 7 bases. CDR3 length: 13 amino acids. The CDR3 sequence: CASSFRGNEKLFF. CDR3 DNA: TGTGCCAGCAGCTTCCGGGGAAATGAAAAACTGTTTTTT.

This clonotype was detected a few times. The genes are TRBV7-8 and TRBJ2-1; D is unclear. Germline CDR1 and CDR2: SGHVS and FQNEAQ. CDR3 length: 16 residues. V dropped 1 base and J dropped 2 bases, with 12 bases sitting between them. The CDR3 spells CASSLGPRRAYNEQFF. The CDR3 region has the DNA TGTGCCAGCAGCTTAGGTCCCAGACGCGCCTACAATGAGCAGTTCTTC.

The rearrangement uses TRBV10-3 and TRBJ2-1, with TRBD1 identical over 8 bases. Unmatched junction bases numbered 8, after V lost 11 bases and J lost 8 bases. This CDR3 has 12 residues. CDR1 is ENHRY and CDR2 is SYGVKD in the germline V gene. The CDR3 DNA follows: TGTGCCGCCGGACAGGGTCTCGATGAGCAGTTCTTC. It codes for CAAGQGLDEQFF.

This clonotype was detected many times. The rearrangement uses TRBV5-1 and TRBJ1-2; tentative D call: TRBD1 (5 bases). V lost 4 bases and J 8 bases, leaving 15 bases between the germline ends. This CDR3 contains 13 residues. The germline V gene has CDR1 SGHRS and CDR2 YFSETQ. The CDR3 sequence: CASSTGGRGGYTF. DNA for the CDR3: TGCGCCAGCAGCACAGGAGGGAGGGGCGGCTACACCTTC.

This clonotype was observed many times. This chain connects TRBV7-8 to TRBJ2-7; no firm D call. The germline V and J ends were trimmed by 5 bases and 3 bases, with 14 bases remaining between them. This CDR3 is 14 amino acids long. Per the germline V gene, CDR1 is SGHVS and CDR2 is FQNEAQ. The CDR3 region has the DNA TGTGCCAGCAGCCTCATGGCGGAAAGCTACGAGCAGTACTTC. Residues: CASSLMAESYEQYF.

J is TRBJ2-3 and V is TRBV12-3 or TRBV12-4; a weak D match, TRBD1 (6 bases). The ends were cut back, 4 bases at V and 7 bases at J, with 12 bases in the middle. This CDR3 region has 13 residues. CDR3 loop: CASSSYRANTQYF. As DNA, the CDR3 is TGTGCCAGCAGTTCCTACAGGGCGAATACGCAGTATTTT.

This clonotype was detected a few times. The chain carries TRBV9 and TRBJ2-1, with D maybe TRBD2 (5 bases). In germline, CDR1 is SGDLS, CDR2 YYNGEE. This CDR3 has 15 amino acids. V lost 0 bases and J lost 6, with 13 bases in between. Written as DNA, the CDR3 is TGTGCCAGCAGCGTAGATCGTGGGAGTGGCAATGAGCAGTTCTTC. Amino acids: CASSVDRGSGNEQFF.

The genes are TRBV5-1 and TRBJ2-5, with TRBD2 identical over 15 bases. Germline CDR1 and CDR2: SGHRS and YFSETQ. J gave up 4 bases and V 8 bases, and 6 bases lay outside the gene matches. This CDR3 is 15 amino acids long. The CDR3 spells CASIPGLAGGETQYF. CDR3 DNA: TGCGCCAGTATTCCGGGACTAGCGGGGGGAGAGACCCAGTACTTC.

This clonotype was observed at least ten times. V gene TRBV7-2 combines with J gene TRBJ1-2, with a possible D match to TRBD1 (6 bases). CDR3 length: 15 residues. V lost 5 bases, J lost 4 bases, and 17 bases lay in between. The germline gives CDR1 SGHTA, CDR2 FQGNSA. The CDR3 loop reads CASSPRTDGAYGYTF. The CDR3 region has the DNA TGTGCCAGCAGCCCTCGGACAGATGGGGCCTATGGCTACACCTTC.

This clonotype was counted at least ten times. The CDR3 protein is CASSRTSGRNTDTQYF. CDR3 DNA sequence: TGCGCCAGCAGCCGTACTAGCGGGAGGAACACAGATACGCAGTATTTT. This chain connects TRBV4-3 to TRBJ2-3, with 12 bases identical to TRBD2. V trimming: 4 bases; J trimming: 2 bases; junction bases outside the gene matches: 4. The CDR3 has 16 amino acids. From germline, CDR1 is LGHNA and CDR2 YSLEER.

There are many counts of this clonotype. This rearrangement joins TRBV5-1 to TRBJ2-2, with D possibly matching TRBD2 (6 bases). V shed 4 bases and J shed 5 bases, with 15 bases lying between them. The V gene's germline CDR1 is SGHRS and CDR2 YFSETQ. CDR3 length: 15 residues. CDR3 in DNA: TGCGCCAGCAGCCCACAGTCGGGGGTTACCGGGGAGCTGTTTTTT. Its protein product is CASSPQSGVTGELFF.

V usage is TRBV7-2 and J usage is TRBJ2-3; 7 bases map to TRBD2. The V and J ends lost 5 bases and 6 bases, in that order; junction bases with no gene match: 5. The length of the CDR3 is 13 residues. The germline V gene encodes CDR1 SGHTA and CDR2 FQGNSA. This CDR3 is CASSPGLVDTQYF. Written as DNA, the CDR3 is TGTGCCAGCAGCCCCGGACTAGTCGATACGCAGTATTTT.